This TCR beta chain was found in a study of shared T cell receptors in the human thymus. The data were produced by immunoSEQ multiplex PCR, yet TCRdb's version contains in-frame clones alone and is incomplete. In the table there are over 65,000 clones, around 96% of which are singletons. The receptor's source is a human donor. The source material was thymocytes.

The CDR3: CASSPREPSYEQYF. CDR3 nucleotide sequence: TGTGCCAGCTCACCGAGGGAACCCTCCTACGAGCAGTACTTC. J is TRBJ2-7 and V is TRBV18, with D perhaps TRBD2 (5 bases). V lost 3 bases to trimming and J lost 0 bases, with 9 bases between them. Germline loops: CDR1 KGHSH, CDR2 LQKENI. The CDR3 has 14 amino acids. Drawing the rest from reference TRBV18 and TRBJ2-7, the complete variable domain is NAGVMQNPRHLVRRRGQEARLRCSPMKGHSHVYWYRQLPEEGLKFMVYLQKENIIDESGMPKERFSAEFPKEGPSILRIQQVVRGDSAAYFCASSPREPSYEQYFGPGTRLTVT.